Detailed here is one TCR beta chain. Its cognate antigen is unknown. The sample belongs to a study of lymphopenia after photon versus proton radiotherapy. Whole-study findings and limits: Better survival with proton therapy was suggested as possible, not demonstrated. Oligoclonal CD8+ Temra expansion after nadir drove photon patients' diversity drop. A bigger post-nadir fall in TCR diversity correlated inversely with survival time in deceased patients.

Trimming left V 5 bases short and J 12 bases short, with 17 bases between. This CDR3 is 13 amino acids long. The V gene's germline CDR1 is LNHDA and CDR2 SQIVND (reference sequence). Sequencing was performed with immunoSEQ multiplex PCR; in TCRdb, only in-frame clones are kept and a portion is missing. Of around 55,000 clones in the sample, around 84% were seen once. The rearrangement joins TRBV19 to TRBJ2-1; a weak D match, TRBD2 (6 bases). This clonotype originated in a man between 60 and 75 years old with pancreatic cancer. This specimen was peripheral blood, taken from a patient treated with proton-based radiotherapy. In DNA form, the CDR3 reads TGTGCCAGTAGTTTCCCGGAGGGGTTTCGGCAGTTCTTC. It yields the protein CASSFPEGFRQFF.